This TCR beta chain originates from a study of shared clonotypes between healthy human individuals. As for this clone: The same CDR3 is also encoded by other DNA sequences in this sample.

Naive CD8 cells lacked CD45RO, underwent positive selection for CCR7 and left out terminally differentiated effector memory CD45RA+ cells. Adult Caucasians living in Nashville, Tennessee made up all of the donors. Here immunoSEQ multiplex PCR was the method, and the copy in TCRdb shows in-frame clones only, minus some. The table includes about 1.9 million clones, roughly 93% detected once. This CDR3 comprises 14 residues. Trimming took 5 bases from V and 1 from J, leaving 12 bases between them. Germline V gene data show CDR1 as SEHNR and CDR2 as FQNEAQ (reference sequence). The gene calls are TRBV7-9 and TRBJ2-7; D tentatively fits TRBD1 or TRBD2 (5 bases each). Sequenced sample: naive CD8+ T cells from PBMCs. This clonotype was sampled from a man between 18 and 29 years old in good health. Some clones in this sample may be carry-over from other donors' samples. For the CDR3, the DNA is TGTGCCAGCAGCCCCAGGGACGGATCCTACGAGCAGTACTTC. Translated: CASSPRDGSYEQYF.